Here is one T cell receptor (beta chain) with its context. This record belongs to a study of sequential checkpoint blockade in melanoma. At the level of the study: Matched biopsies came pretreatment and at week 13 for twenty-two patients.

The table came from immunoSEQ multiplex PCR; TCRdb's copy has only in-frame clones and leaves some out. The sample yields 3,600 or so clones, about a fifth seen once. CDR3 length equals 16 residues. The germline CDR1 and CDR2 sequences are SGHRS and YFSETQ. The V gene end was trimmed by 0 bases and the J gene end by 2 bases; junction bases not matched to a gene: 5. As to treatment: randomized to nivolumab then ipilimumab (arm A) or the reverse (arm B). The sequence derives from a human donor with melanoma. Source: tumor tissue (inferred from file names), taken from a patient given nivolumab and ipilimumab in sequence. The chain couples TRBV5-1 to TRBJ2-3, with 8 bases that match TRBD1. CDR3 in amino acids: CASSLAGRGLTDTQYF. CDR3 DNA sequence: TGCGCCAGCAGCTTGGCCGGCAGGGGGCTCACAGATACGCAGTATTTT. Filled out from reference TRBV5-1 and TRBJ2-3, the complete variable domain reads KAGVTQTPRYLIKTRGQQVTLSCSPISGHRSVSWYQQTPGQGLQFLFEYFSETQRNKGNFPGRFSGRQFSNSRSEMNVSTLELGDSALYLCASSLAGRGLTDTQYFGPGTRLTVL.